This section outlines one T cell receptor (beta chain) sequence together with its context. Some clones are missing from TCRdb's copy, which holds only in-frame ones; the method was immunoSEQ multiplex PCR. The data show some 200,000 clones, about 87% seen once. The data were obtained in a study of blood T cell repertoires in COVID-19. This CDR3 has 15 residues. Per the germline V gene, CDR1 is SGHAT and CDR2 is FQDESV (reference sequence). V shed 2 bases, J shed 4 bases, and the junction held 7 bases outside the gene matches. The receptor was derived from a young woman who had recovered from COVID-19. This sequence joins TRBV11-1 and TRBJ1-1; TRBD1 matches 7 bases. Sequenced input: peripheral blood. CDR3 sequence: CASSLYQGVGTEAFF. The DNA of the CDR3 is TGTGCCAGCAGCTTATACCAGGGGGTCGGCACTGAAGCTTTCTTT.